This T cell receptor beta chain was found in a study of T cells in Graves' hyperthyroidism and ophthalmopathy. Study-level information: Prior to any treatment, at the point of initial diagnosis, peripheral blood was collected.

Each ophthalmopathy patient scored at least 3 on the Clinical Activity Score and at least 4 on NOSPECS grade, with duration under 3 months. Clinical symptoms, serum thyroxine, TRAb, thyroid ultrasound and orbital computed tomography informed diagnoses. Study-wide findings and caveats: In simple terms, a model built on 13 V-J features told ophthalmopathy apart from stable hyperthyroidism.

This clonotype was detected a few times. Its target is not known. CDR3 length: 15 amino acids. V shed 3 bases and J 4 bases; nucleotides not matched to a gene: 6. Germline assignment: CDR1 MDHEN and CDR2 SYDVKM. RNA transcripts provided the source from which TCR beta CDR3 regions were amplified. The HTBI set primed first-round TCR CDR3 RT-PCR. TCRdb itself ran the multiplex PCR reads through MiXCR, one entry per CDR3 protein. The sample lists fewer than 450,000 distinct CDR3 sequences; about a fifth were seen once. Material for sequencing was blood. The chain is built from TRBV28 and TRBJ2-3; 8 bases line up with TRBD2. The origin of this receptor is a man aged 18 to 29 with Graves' ophthalmopathy. DNA of the CDR3: TGTGCCAGCAGTTTTTCGGGGGGGCGGGCAGATACGCAGTATTTT. Its translation: CASSFSGGRADTQYF.